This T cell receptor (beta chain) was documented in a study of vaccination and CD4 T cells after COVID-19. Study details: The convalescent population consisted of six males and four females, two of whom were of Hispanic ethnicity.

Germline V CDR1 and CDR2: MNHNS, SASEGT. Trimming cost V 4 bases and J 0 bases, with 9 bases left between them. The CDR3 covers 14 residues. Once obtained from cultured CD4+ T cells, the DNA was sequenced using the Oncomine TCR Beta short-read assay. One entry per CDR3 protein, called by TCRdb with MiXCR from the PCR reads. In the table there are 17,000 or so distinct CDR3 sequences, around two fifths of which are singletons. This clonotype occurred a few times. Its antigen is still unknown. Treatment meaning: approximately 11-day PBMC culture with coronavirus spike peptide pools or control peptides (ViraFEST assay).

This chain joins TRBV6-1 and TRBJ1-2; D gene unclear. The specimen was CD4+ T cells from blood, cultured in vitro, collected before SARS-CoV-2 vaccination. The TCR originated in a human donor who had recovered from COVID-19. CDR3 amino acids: CASSVDPANYGYTF. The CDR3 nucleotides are TGTGCCAGCAGTGTGGATCCGGCTAACTATGGCTACACCTTC.